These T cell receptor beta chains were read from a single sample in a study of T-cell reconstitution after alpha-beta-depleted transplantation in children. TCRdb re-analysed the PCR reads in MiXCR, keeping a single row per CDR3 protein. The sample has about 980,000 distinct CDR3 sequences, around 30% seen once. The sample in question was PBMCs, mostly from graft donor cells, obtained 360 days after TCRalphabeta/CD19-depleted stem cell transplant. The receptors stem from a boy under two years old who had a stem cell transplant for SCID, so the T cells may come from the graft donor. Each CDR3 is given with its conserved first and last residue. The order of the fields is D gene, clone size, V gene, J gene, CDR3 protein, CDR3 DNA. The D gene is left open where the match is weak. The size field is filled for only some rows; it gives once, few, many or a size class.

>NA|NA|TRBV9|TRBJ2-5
CASSWGWGDQETQYF
TGTGCCAGCAGCTGGGGGTGGGGGGACCAAGAGACCCAGTACTTC
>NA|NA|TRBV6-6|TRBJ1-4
CASSPRTNEKLFF
TGTGCCAGCAGTCCGCGAACTAATGAAAAACTGTTTTTT
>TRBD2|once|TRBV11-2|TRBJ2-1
CASSLVLAGGPQWSNEQFF
TGTGCCAGCAGCTTAGTTTTAGCGGGGGGGCCCCAGTGGTCTAATGAGCAGTTCTTC
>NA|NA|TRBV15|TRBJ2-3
CATSRLGSQYF
TGTGCCACCAGCAGACTAGGATCGCAGTATTTT
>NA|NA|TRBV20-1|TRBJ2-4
CSAREGGIAKNIQYF
TGCAGTGCTAGAGAGGGCGGCATAGCCAAAAACATTCAGTACTTC
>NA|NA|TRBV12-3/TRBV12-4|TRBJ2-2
CASSPRRELFF
TGTGCCAGCAGTCCTAGGCGGGAGCTGTTTTTT
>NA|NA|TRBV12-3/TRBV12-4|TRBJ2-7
CASNSGPLKRGYEQYF
TGTGCCAGCAACTCCGGACCCCTCAAGAGGGGATACGAGCAGTACTTC
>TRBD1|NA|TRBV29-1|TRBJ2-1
CSVHGTGVTNEQFF
TGCAGCGTTCATGGGACAGGGGTAACGAATGAGCAGTTCTTC
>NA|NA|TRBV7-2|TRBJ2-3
CASSLIAWGRGSDTQYF
TGTGCCAGCAGCTTAATAGCCTGGGGCAGGGGCTCAGATACGCAGTATTTT
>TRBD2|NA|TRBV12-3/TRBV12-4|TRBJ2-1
CASSRLAGGPNEQFF
TGTGCCAGCAGTCGGCTAGCGGGGGGGCCTAATGAGCAGTTCTTC
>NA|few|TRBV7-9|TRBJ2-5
CASSLAGRGPIQETQYF
TGTGCCAGCAGCTTAGCCGGGCGGGGGCCGATCCAAGAGACCCAGTACTTC
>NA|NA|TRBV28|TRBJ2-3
CASSFSQLQDTQYF
TGTGCCAGCAGTTTTTCCCAGCTCCAAGATACGCAGTATTTT
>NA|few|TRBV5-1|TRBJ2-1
CASSLEGGDNEQFF
TGCGCCAGCAGCTTGGAGGGCGGGGACAATGAGCAGTTCTTC
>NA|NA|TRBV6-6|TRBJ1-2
CASSYGGNVGYTF
TGTGCCAGCAGTTACGGGGGGAATGTTGGCTACACCTTC
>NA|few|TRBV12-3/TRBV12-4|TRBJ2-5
CASSLPWGPQETQYF
TGTGCCAGCAGTCTACCTTGGGGACCACAAGAGACCCAGTACTTC
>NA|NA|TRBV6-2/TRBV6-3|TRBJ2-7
CASSYSNLGSLSYEQYF
TGTGCCAGCAGTTACTCGAATCTGGGCTCCCTCTCCTACGAGCAGTACTTC
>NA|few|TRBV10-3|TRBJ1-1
CAISGTLRYNGAFF
TGTGCCATCAGTGGGACCCTCAGATACAACGGAGCTTTCTTT
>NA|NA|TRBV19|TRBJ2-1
CATFSVGSYNEQFF
TGTGCCACCTTCTCCGTCGGCTCCTACAATGAGCAGTTCTTC
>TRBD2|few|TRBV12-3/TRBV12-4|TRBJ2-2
CASSLSLILATGELFF
TGTGCCAGCAGTTTATCCCTAATACTAGCGACCGGGGAGCTGTTTTTT
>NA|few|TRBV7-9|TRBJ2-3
CASILAFASTDTQYF
TGTGCCAGCATTCTAGCCTTCGCTAGCACAGATACGCAGTATTTT
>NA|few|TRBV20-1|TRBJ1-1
CSARTVTEAFF
TGCAGTGCTAGAACAGTGACTGAAGCTTTCTTT
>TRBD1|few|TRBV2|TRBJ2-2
CASTQQGARSTGELFF
TGTGCCAGCACCCAACAGGGGGCGCGGTCCACCGGGGAGCTGTTTTTT
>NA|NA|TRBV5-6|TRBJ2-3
CASSLGDRHWVDTQYF
TGTGCCAGCAGCTTGGGGGACCGCCATTGGGTAGATACGCAGTATTTT
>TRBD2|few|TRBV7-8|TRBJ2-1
CASSAGLAGGGYEQFF
TGTGCCAGCAGTGCCGGACTAGCGGGGGGCGGTTATGAGCAGTTCTTC
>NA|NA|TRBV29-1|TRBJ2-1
CSGIIGNEQFF
TGCAGCGGGATTATAGGGAATGAGCAGTTCTTC
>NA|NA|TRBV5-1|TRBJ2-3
CASSLRYTDTQYF
TGCGCCAGCAGTCTCAGATACACAGATACGCAGTATTTT
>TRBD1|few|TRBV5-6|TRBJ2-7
CASSLGIRQGKRGHYEQYF
TGTGCCAGCAGCTTAGGAATCCGACAGGGAAAAAGGGGGCACTACGAGCAGTACTTC
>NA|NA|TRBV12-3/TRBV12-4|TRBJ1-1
CASSRTLDTEAFF
TGTGCCAGCAGTCGGACACTAGACACTGAAGCTTTCTTT
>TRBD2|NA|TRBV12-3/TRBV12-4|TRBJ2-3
CASRGGVLADTQYF
TGTGCCAGCAGGGGAGGGGTTTTGGCAGATACGCAGTATTTT
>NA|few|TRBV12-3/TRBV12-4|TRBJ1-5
CASSLGVRHQPQHF
TGTGCCAGCAGTTTAGGTGTTAGGCATCAGCCCCAGCATTTT
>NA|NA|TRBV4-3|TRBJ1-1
CASSQEAGGRRTEAFF
TGCGCCAGCAGCCAAGAGGCGGGAGGCAGGAGGACTGAAGCTTTCTTT
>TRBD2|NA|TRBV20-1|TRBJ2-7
CSAIPGTTLSYEQYF
TGCAGTGCTATCCCCGGGACTACCCTCTCCTACGAGCAGTACTTC
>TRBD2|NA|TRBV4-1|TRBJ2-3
CASSGLAGGATDTQYF
TGCGCCAGCAGCGGCCTAGCGGGGGGCGCCACAGATACGCAGTATTTT